The 30 T cell receptor beta chains below all came from one sample that was sequenced in a study of cytomegalovirus exposure and HLA in healthy donors. PCR amplification relied on 60 Vbeta primers (plus 13 Jbeta primers). The table came from immunoSEQ multiplex PCR; TCRdb's copy has only in-frame clones and leaves some out. Here the sample table reports 34,000 or so clones. Sequenced material: PBMCs. The receptors shown here come from a woman in her thirties or forties in good health and CMV-seropositive.

The chain is built from TRBV10-2 and TRBJ2-1, with 7 bases fitting TRBD1. J was trimmed by 12 bases and V by 3 bases; bases with no gene match: 14. The CDR3 loop spans 15 amino acids. Germline loops: CDR1 WSHSY, CDR2 SAAADI. The CDR3 sequence is CASSDSGRQGWRQFF. CDR3 bases: TGCGCCAGCAGTGACTCGGGTCGACAGGGCTGGCGGCAGTTCTTC.

This chain links TRBV18 with TRBJ2-1; 7 bases line up with TRBD2. Trimming cost V 2 bases and J 4 bases; bases outside gene matches: 5. CDR1 and CDR2 (germline): KGHSH, LQKENI. CDR3 size: 15 residues. This CDR3 is CASSPELAEYNEQFF. The CDR3 nucleotides read TGTGCCAGCTCACCAGAGCTAGCGGAGTACAATGAGCAGTTCTTC.

Here the CDR3 DNA reads TGCGCCAGCAGCCAAGCTGGCGGGACAGGGCGATACGAGCAGTACTTC. Protein sequence: CASSQAGGTGRYEQYF. V gene TRBV4-1 combines with J gene TRBJ2-7; 9 positions match TRBD1. V lost 1 base and J lost 4; bases outside the gene matches: 8. Germline CDR1 MGHRA, CDR2 YSYEKL. This CDR3 has 16 residues.

The CDR3 sequence: CASRFQGAGYTF. CDR3 DNA sequence: TGTGCCAGCAGATTCCAGGGGGCAGGCTACACCTTC. This chain connects TRBV6-5 to TRBJ1-2, with 8 nucleotides matching TRBD1. CDR3 size: 12 residues. Germline CDR1 is MNHEY and CDR2 is SVGAGI. V was pared by 6 bases and J by 8 bases, with 5 bases of the junction left unmatched.

The chain has TRBV28 and TRBJ2-5; TRBD1 agrees at 9 bases. Germline CDR1 and CDR2: MDHEN and SYDVKM. V gave up 6 bases and J gave up 5 bases; unmatched junction bases: 7. The CDR3 sequence is 14 residues long. The CDR3 protein is CASRTQGASETQYF. For the CDR3, the DNA is TGTGCCAGCAGGACACAGGGGGCTTCGGAGACCCAGTACTTC.

The chain has TRBV6-5 and TRBJ2-2; a possible D gene is TRBD2 (6 bases). The germline V gene encodes CDR1 MNHEY and CDR2 SVGAGI. V lost 0 bases, J lost 8 bases, and 16 bases lay in between. The CDR3 runs 16 residues. The CDR3 loop is CASSYSMVSGRGELFF. The CDR3 nucleotides are TGTGCCAGCAGTTACTCGATGGTTAGCGGTAGAGGGGAGCTGTTTTTT.

V gene TRBV5-1 combines with J gene TRBJ2-2; TRBD1 matches 11 bases. The V gene end was trimmed by 0 bases and the J gene end by 6 bases; junction bases not matched to a gene: 7. CDR1 is SGHRS, CDR2 YFSETQ, per germline. There are 17 residues in the CDR3. CDR3 loop: CASSLVGQGAGPGELFF. DNA for the CDR3: TGCGCCAGCAGCTTGGTCGGACAGGGGGCGGGTCCCGGGGAGCTGTTTTTT.

The chain carries TRBV7-9 and TRBJ1-1; no definite D call. The germline gives CDR1 SEHNR, CDR2 FQNEAQ (reference sequence). With 0 bases removed from V and 6 bases from J, the gap between germline ends came to 8 bases. The CDR3 covers 13 residues. CDR3 sequence reads: CASSLAVSAEAFF. CDR3 coding DNA: TGTGCCAGCAGCTTAGCTGTATCTGCTGAAGCTTTCTTT. The entire variable domain, with the rest obtained from reference TRBV7-9 and TRBJ1-1, is as follows: DTGVSQNPRHKITKRGQNVTFRCDPISEHNRLYWYRQTLGQGPEFLTYFQNEAQLEKSRLLSDRFSAERPKGSFSTLEIQRTEQGDSAMYLCASSLAVSAEAFFGQGTRLTVV.

This rearrangement joins TRBV7-9 to TRBJ1-5; D might be TRBD1 (5 bases). Germline CDR1 and CDR2: SEHNR and FQNEAQ (reference sequence). This CDR3 comprises 12 residues. V was shortened by 5 bases and J by 9 bases, with 11 bases between the two germline ends. CDR3 sequence: CASSAGGGPQHF. In DNA, the CDR3 is TGTGCCAGCAGCGCGGGGGGTGGGCCCCAGCATTTT.

The chain carries TRBV27 and TRBJ1-1; 7 nucleotides agree with TRBD1. This CDR3 region has 15 residues. J lost 2 bases, V lost 7 bases, and 10 bases had no gene match. In germline, CDR1 is MNHEY, CDR2 SMNVEV (reference sequence). In DNA, the CDR3 is TGTGCCAGCAAATCAACAGGGGCCGCCAACACTGAAGCTTTCTTT. Its protein is CASKSTGAANTEAFF.

The V and J genes are TRBV11-2 and TRBJ2-6; D call uncertain. V gave up 2 bases and J gave up 2 bases, with 10 bases separating them. The CDR3 is 16 residues long. CDR1 SGHAT and CDR2 FQNNGV come from the germline V gene. The CDR3 here is CASSLILGPGANVLTF. In DNA, the CDR3 is TGTGCCAGCAGCTTAATTCTGGGCCCTGGGGCCAACGTCCTGACTTTC.

This rearrangement joins TRBV6-6 to TRBJ1-2; D uncertain. V was shortened by 2 bases and J by 3 bases, with 10 bases between the two germline ends. From germline, CDR1 is MNHNY and CDR2 SVGAGI (reference sequence). This CDR3 spans 14 amino acids. CDR3: CASSYGIMDYGYTF. The CDR3, as DNA: TGTGCCAGCAGTTACGGCATAATGGACTATGGCTACACCTTC.

This chain's CDR3 is CASSPRTGVGNIQYF. Written as DNA, the CDR3 is TGCGCCAGCAGCCCACGGACAGGGGTAGGAAACATTCAGTACTTC. The genes are TRBV4-3 and TRBJ2-4; TRBD1 matches at 9 bases. V dropped 4 bases and J dropped 6; count of bases not matched to a gene: 7. The CDR3 contains 15 residues. Germline V gene sequence: CDR1 LGHNA, CDR2 YSLEER.

This rearrangement joins TRBV14 to TRBJ2-7; TRBD1 matches 7 bases. The germline gives CDR1 SGHDN, CDR2 FVKESK. The CDR3 has 16 amino acids. J lost 3 bases, V lost 4 bases, and 12 bases had no gene match. CDR3 nucleotides: TGTGCCAGCAGCCCCCGGATTGGGACAGCGTTCTACGAGCAGTACTTC. Its protein product is CASSPRIGTAFYEQYF.

The chain links TRBV20-1 to TRBJ2-5, with D possibly being TRBD2 (6 bases). The better agreement between TRBJ2-7 and the DNA end casts doubt on the J call. The CDR3 runs to 11 residues. Germline loops: CDR1 DFQATT, CDR2 SNEGSKA (reference sequence). CDR3 bases: TGCAGTGCTAGTCCGGGAGACGAGCAGTACTTC. Translating gives CSASPGDEQYF.

This rearrangement joins TRBV7-9 to TRBJ2-1, with D tentatively TRBD2 (6 bases). The CDR3 consists of 12 residues. CDR1 SEHNR and CDR2 FQNEAQ come from the germline V gene (reference sequence). Trimming took 6 bases from V and 11 from J, leaving 14 bases between them. Written as DNA, the CDR3 is TGTGCCAGCAGGAAGGAGGAGGGTAAGCAGTTCTTC. This sequence encodes CASRKEEGKQFF.

The genes are TRBV4-2 and TRBJ1-2; unclear D gene. There are 17 residues in the CDR3. Trimming stripped 0 bases from V and 8 bases from J, with 22 bases between. The germline CDR1 and CDR2 sequences are LGHNA and YNFKEQ. As DNA, the CDR3 is TGTGCCAGCAGCCAAGAGTCTGGGTGGACTTCTAGAGGCGGCTACACCTTC. Translated, it gives CASSQESGWTSRGGYTF.

V gene TRBV5-1 combines with J gene TRBJ1-1, with D tentatively TRBD1 (6 bases). The V end lost 3 bases, the J end lost 9 bases, and 21 bases lay between the germline ends. CDR3 length: 15 amino acids. The germline V gene encodes CDR1 SGHRS and CDR2 YFSETQ. The DNA of the CDR3 is TGCGCCAGCAGCTCTGGGGTGCAGGGGATAGGAAAAGCTTTCTTT. It codes for CASSSGVQGIGKAFF.

The chain has TRBV28 and TRBJ2-1, with 10 bases identical to TRBD2. CDR1 is MDHEN and CDR2 is SYDVKM in the germline V gene. V shed 8 bases, J shed 3 bases, and the junction held 4 bases outside the gene matches. The CDR3 sequence is 14 residues long. The CDR3 region has the DNA TGTGCCAGCGTCAGCGGGGGGGACTACAATGAGCAGTTCTTC. Its protein is CASVSGGDYNEQFF.

The rearrangement links TRBV19 to TRBJ1-2, with D maybe TRBD1 (5 bases). Trimming took 4 bases from V and 6 from J, leaving 12 bases between them. CDR3 length: 13 amino acids. Germline V gives CDR1 LNHDA, CDR2 SQIVND (reference sequence). This CDR3 is CASSRDSEDGYTF. The CDR3 DNA reads TGTGCCAGTAGTAGAGACAGTGAAGATGGCTACACCTTC.

The V and J genes are TRBV28 and TRBJ1-2, with D perhaps matching TRBD1 (6 bases). Trimming cost V 4 bases and J 6 bases, with 15 bases left between them. This CDR3 is 14 amino acids long. The germline CDR1 and CDR2 sequences are MDHEN and SYDVKM. The CDR3 DNA is TGTGCCAGCAGTTCCCCGCGGGGGGCGGATGGCTACACCTTC. Translating it yields CASSSPRGADGYTF.

The CDR3 protein is CASSLSGTGYNEQFF. For the CDR3, the DNA is TGCGCCAGCAGCTTGTCCGGGACAGGCTACAATGAGCAGTTCTTC. The genes are TRBV5-1 and TRBJ2-1, with TRBD1 identical over 8 bases. CDR3 length: 15 amino acids. Germline V gene lookup returns CDR1 SGHRS and CDR2 YFSETQ. Unmatched junction bases numbered 3, after V lost 1 base and J lost 3 bases.

The chain recombines TRBV18 with TRBJ2-5; TRBD2 matches at 13 bases. Germline V gives CDR1 KGHSH, CDR2 LQKENI. The V and J ends lost 3 bases and 4 bases, in that order; junction bases with no gene match: 5. There are 16 residues in the CDR3. For the CDR3, the DNA is TGTGCCAGCTCACCCGGACTAGCGGGAGTCGGAGAGACCCAGTACTTC. Protein: CASSPGLAGVGETQYF.

The rearrangement uses TRBV18 and TRBJ2-7, with D tentatively TRBD2 (6 bases). Germline V gene data show CDR1 as KGHSH and CDR2 as LQKENI. This CDR3 has 15 amino acids. V lost 3 bases to trimming and J lost 0 bases, with 12 bases between them. CDR3 sequence reads: CASSPPYGSSYEQYF. DNA of the CDR3: TGTGCCAGCTCACCCCCGTACGGGAGCTCCTACGAGCAGTACTTC.

This chain joins TRBV7-9 and TRBJ2-2; TRBD1 matches 7 bases. Looked up from germline, CDR1 is SEHNR and CDR2 is FQNEAQ (reference sequence). J was trimmed by 4 bases and V by 2 bases; bases with no gene match: 7. The CDR3 has 16 residues. CDR3 bases: TGTGCCAGCAGCTTACTTTACAGGGGCGGCACCGGGGAGCTGTTTTTT. It yields the protein CASSLLYRGGTGELFF.

The chain recombines TRBV30 with TRBJ1-2; 8 bases map to TRBD1. V gave up 6 bases and J gave up 2 bases; unmatched junction bases: 8. Germline V gives CDR1 GTSNPN, CDR2 SVGIG (reference sequence). This CDR3 contains 14 residues. CDR3 coding DNA: TGTGCCTGTCCGGACAGGGTTAAGAACTATGGCTACACCTTC. It codes for CACPDRVKNYGYTF.

This chain joins TRBV2 and TRBJ2-7, with 8 bases matching TRBD1. Germline V lookup: CDR1 SNHLY, CDR2 FYNNEI. The ends lost 6 bases at V and 3 bases at J; junction bases unmatched: 1. CDR3 length equals 12 residues. The CDR3 loop reads CASRDRDYEQYF. The CDR3, as DNA: TGTGCCAGCAGGGACAGGGACTACGAGCAGTACTTC.

The rearrangement joins TRBV27 to TRBJ2-7; 7 nucleotides align to TRBD2. There are 14 residues in the CDR3. The junction had 7 bases not matched to a gene; V was cut back by 4 bases and J by 4 bases. Germline-derived CDR1 and CDR2 are MNHEY and SMNVEV (reference sequence). For the CDR3, the DNA is TGTGCCAGCAGTTCTGGAGCGGGACCATACGAGCAGTACTTC. It yields the protein CASSSGAGPYEQYF.

The V gene is TRBV9, the J gene TRBJ1-3; 7 bases map to TRBD1. The CDR3 has 15 amino acids. The germline CDR1 and CDR2 sequences are SGDLS and YYNGEE. The V gene end was trimmed by 0 bases and the J gene end by 3 bases; junction bases not matched to a gene: 3. CDR3: CASSVGRGYGNTIYF. The CDR3 DNA reads TGTGCCAGCAGCGTAGGCAGGGGGTATGGAAACACCATATATTTT.

The V call is TRBV5-1, the J call TRBJ2-3; 8 nucleotides agree with TRBD2. The length of the CDR3 is 15 residues. The V gene end was trimmed by 5 bases and the J gene end by 0 bases; junction bases not matched to a gene: 5. CDR1 is SGHRS and CDR2 is YFSETQ in the germline V gene. DNA for the CDR3: TGCGCCAGCAGATCGAGCGGGGGAAGCACAGATACGCAGTATTTT. Translation gives CASRSSGGSTDTQYF.